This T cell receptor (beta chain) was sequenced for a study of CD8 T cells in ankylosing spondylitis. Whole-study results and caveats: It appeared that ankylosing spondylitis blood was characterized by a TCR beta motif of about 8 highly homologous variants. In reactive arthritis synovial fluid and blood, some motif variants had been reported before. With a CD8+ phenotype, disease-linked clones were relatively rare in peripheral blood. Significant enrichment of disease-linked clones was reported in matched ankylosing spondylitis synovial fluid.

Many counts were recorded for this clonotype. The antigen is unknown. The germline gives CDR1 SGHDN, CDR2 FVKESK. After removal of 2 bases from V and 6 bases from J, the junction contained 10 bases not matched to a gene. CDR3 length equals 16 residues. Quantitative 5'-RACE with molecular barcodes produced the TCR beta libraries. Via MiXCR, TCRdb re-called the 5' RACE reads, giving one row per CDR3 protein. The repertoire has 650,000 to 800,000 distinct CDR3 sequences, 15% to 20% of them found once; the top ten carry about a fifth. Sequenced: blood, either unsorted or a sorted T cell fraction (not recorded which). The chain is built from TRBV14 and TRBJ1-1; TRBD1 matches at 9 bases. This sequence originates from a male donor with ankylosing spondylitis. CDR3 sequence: CASSQYGTGRYAEAFF. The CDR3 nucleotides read TGTGCCAGCAGCCAATACGGGACAGGGAGGTACGCTGAAGCTTTCTTT.